The 30 T cell receptor beta chains reported below all come from one sample, sequenced in a study of blood T cell repertoires in COVID-19. Data came from immunoSEQ multiplex PCR; TCRdb stores just in-frame clones and leaves some out. The sample includes almost 250,000 clones, around 89% seen only once; the top ten take 4.1%. The source material was PBMCs or T cells enriched from blood (not recorded which). The receptors were sampled from a woman aged 25 to 39 who had recovered from COVID-19.

This clone appeared once. The chain couples TRBV11-1 to TRBJ2-7, with D possibly being TRBD2 (6 bases). The germline V gene encodes CDR1 SGHAT and CDR2 FQDESV (reference sequence). The V end lost 4 bases, the J end lost 2 bases, and 12 bases lay between the germline ends. The CDR3 runs 14 residues. The CDR3 coding sequence is TGTGCCAGCAGCTCGGGAGTGCTTACCTACGAGCAGTACTTC. Its protein is CASSSGVLTYEQYF.

CDR3 sequence reads: CASSFGPSGGNEKLFF. CDR3 nucleotides: TGTGCCAGCAGCTTCGGTCCCAGTGGAGGGAATGAAAAACTGTTTTTT. This sequence joins TRBV5-4 and TRBJ1-4, with D unclear. Germline V gene lookup returns CDR1 SGHNT and CDR2 YYREEE (reference sequence). Deletions cut 2 bases from V and 5 bases from J, with 16 bases between. The CDR3 is made up of 16 amino acids.

The chain has TRBV7-2 and TRBJ2-7; the D gene is possibly TRBD1 (5 bases). This CDR3 has 16 amino acids. The ends were cut back, 1 base at V and 0 bases at J, with 13 bases in the middle. CDR1 and CDR2 (germline): SGHTA, FQGNSA. DNA for the CDR3: TGTGCCAGCAGCTTAGATAGTCAGGGCAGCTCCTACGAGCAGTACTTC. Translation: CASSLDSQGSSYEQYF.

V is TRBV5-1 and J is TRBJ1-3; 7 bases line up with TRBD1. The CDR3 is made up of 18 amino acids. Per germline, CDR1 SGHRS and CDR2 YFSETQ. J gave up 0 bases and V 4 bases, and 13 bases lay outside the gene matches. CDR3 in amino acids: CASSQGQTVVPSGNTIYF. As DNA, the CDR3 is TGCGCCAGCAGCCAGGGACAGACTGTAGTCCCCTCTGGAAACACCATATATTTT.

The chain combines TRBV18 with TRBJ1-1, with 9 positions matching TRBD1. The trim removed 6 bases at V and 3 bases at J, leaving 5 bases unmatched. Germline CDR1 and CDR2: KGHSH and LQKENI. This CDR3 region has 14 residues. The CDR3 loop is CASSGDRAYTEAFF. The DNA for the CDR3 is TGTGCCAGCTCGGGGGACAGGGCTTACACTGAAGCTTTCTTT.

The chain couples TRBV24-1 to TRBJ1-1; TRBD1 matches 9 bases. The length of the CDR3 is 16 residues. V dropped 6 bases and J dropped 5; count of bases not matched to a gene: 12. Germline V gene lookup returns CDR1 KGHDR and CDR2 SFDVKD. The CDR3 DNA reads as TGTGCCACCAGTTCCCGGGACAGGGCCCAGGGAACTGAAGCTTTCTTT. Translation gives CATSSRDRAQGTEAFF.

This chain connects TRBV11-2 to TRBJ2-7; TRBD1 aligns across 7 bases. Per the germline V gene, CDR1 is SGHAT and CDR2 is FQNNGV. With 3 bases clipped from V and 7 bases from J, the junction kept 3 bases outside the gene matches. This CDR3 comprises 12 residues. CDR3 protein: CASSFNRGEQYF. The DNA for the CDR3 is TGTGCCAGCAGCTTCAACAGGGGTGAGCAGTACTTC.

The chain is built from TRBV28 and TRBJ2-7, with 7 bases identical to TRBD1. Unmatched junction bases numbered 7, after V lost 6 bases and J lost 5 bases. This CDR3 contains 13 residues. CDR1 is MDHEN, CDR2 SYDVKM, per germline. Here the CDR3 reads CASRKQGSDEQYF. The CDR3, as DNA: TGTGCCAGCAGGAAACAGGGGAGTGACGAGCAGTACTTC.

The chain combines TRBV18 with TRBJ2-2; D may be TRBD1 (5 bases). V lost 2 bases, J lost 6 bases, and 13 bases lay in between. The CDR3 spans 15 residues. CDR1 KGHSH and CDR2 LQKENI come from the germline V gene. CDR3 in amino acids: CASSPSTGRAGELFF. CDR3 nucleotide sequence: TGTGCCAGCTCACCATCGACGGGCAGGGCCGGGGAGCTGTTTTTT. The complete variable domain, with remaining parts taken from reference TRBV18 and TRBJ2-2, reads NAGVMQNPRHLVRRRGQEARLRCSPMKGHSHVYWYRQLPEEGLKFMVYLQKENIIDESGMPKERFSAEFPKEGPSILRIQQVVRGDSAAYFCASSPSTGRAGELFFGEGSRLTVL.

The rearrangement uses TRBV7-8 and TRBJ1-1; 7 nucleotides match TRBD1. V was pared by 4 bases and J by 1 base, with 9 bases of the junction left unmatched. Germline V CDR1 and CDR2: SGHVS, FQNEAQ. This CDR3 is 16 amino acids long. CDR3 sequence (DNA): TGTGCCAGCAGCTCAAGACAGGGCATGAGGAACACTGAAGCTTTCTTT. The encoded protein is CASSSRQGMRNTEAFF.

This clone has only one observation. The chain uses TRBV28 and TRBJ1-2; no definite D call. Germline CDR1 is MDHEN and CDR2 is SYDVKM. The CDR3 has 12 amino acids. The V and J ends lost 7 bases and 7 bases respectively, with 13 bases between them. CDR3 sequence: CASIVSGGGYTF. DNA of the CDR3: TGTGCCAGCATCGTGAGCGGTGGTGGCTACACCTTC.

The chain carries TRBV5-4 and TRBJ1-5, with D unresolved. Looked up from germline, CDR1 is SGHNT and CDR2 is YYREEE (reference sequence). The CDR3 has 16 amino acids. Trimming took 5 bases from V and 2 from J, leaving 17 bases between them. CDR3 sequence (DNA): TGTGCCAGCAGTAACCCTGCTAGGAAAGGCAATCAGCCCCAGCATTTT. It translates to CASSNPARKGNQPQHF.

The chain links TRBV16 to TRBJ2-7; 7 bases are shared with TRBD1. Germline CDR1 KGHSY, CDR2 FQNENV. Unmatched junction bases numbered 10, after V lost 2 bases and J lost 3 bases. This CDR3 comprises 16 residues. CDR3 in DNA: TGTGCCAGCAGCCAAGGGGTCCGGGACAGCTTCTACGAGCAGTACTTC. It is translated as CASSQGVRDSFYEQYF.

The gene calls are TRBV4-3 and TRBJ2-1; 13 bases are shared with TRBD2. This CDR3 region has 19 residues. CDR1 LGHNA and CDR2 YSLEER come from the germline V gene. V lost 2 bases, J lost 4 bases, and 11 bases stayed unmatched. The CDR3 is CASSQHHTSGGGRYNEQFF. CDR3 nucleotide sequence: TGCGCCAGCAGCCAACACCATACTAGCGGGGGGGGCCGTTACAATGAGCAGTTCTTC.

This chain connects TRBV9 to TRBJ2-7; TRBD2 might be the D (5 bases). The V end was cut by 4 bases, the J end by 4 bases, with 9 bases between. The CDR3 runs 12 residues. Germline V lookup: CDR1 SGDLS, CDR2 YYNGEE. CDR3 coding DNA: TGTGCCAGCAGCATCGGGGATTACGAGCAGTACTTC. Translating it yields CASSIGDYEQYF.

The J gene is TRBJ2-1, the V gene TRBV9; weak D call: TRBD2 (6 bases). Trimming cost V 4 bases and J 7 bases, with 12 bases left between them. There are 13 residues in the CDR3. Looked up from germline, CDR1 is SGDLS and CDR2 is YYNGEE. CDR3 sequence: CASSSGTRNEQFF. The CDR3 coding sequence is TGTGCCAGCAGCTCCGGGACTCGGAATGAGCAGTTCTTC.

The chain links TRBV7-2 to TRBJ1-2, with D unresolved. V was clipped by 1 base and J by 5 bases, with 14 bases between them. This CDR3 has 15 amino acids. The V gene's germline CDR1 is SGHTA and CDR2 FQGNSA. The CDR3 DNA sequence: TGTGCCAGCAGCTTAGGTGTTGAGTTAGTGTATGGCTACACCTTC. Amino acids: CASSLGVELVYGYTF. The entire variable domain, with the rest obtained from reference TRBV7-2 and TRBJ1-2, is as follows: GAGVSQSPSNKVTEKGKDVELRCDPISGHTALYWYRQSLGQGLEFLIYFQGNSAPDKSGLPSDRFSAERTGGSVSTLTIQRTQQEDSAVYLCASSLGVELVYGYTFGSGTRLTVV.

The gene calls are TRBV12-3 or TRBV12-4 and TRBJ1-1; D not certain. The CDR3 runs to 13 residues. The ends were cut back, 3 bases at V and 6 bases at J, with 11 bases in the middle. The CDR3 here is CASSLTQRAEAFF. DNA for the CDR3: TGTGCCAGCAGTTTGACCCAGCGGGCTGAAGCTTTCTTT.

The V call is TRBV7-2, the J call TRBJ2-7; D is uncertain. Trimming cost V 5 bases and J 1 base, with 15 bases left between them. CDR3 length: 15 residues. CDR1 and CDR2 from the germline V gene are SGHTA and FQGNSA. CDR3 in amino acids: CASSESAVWSYEQYF. The CDR3, as DNA: TGTGCCAGCAGCGAGAGCGCGGTTTGGTCCTACGAGCAGTACTTC.

This chain uses TRBV30 with TRBJ2-7; maybe TRBD1 (5 bases). Trimming left V 0 bases short and J 5 bases short, with 14 bases between. Germline V gives CDR1 GTSNPN, CDR2 SVGIG (reference sequence). The CDR3 has 14 amino acids. Written as DNA, the CDR3 is TGTGCCTGGAGTGTGGGGCAGGCAGTCCACGAGCAGTACTTC. This gives the protein CAWSVGQAVHEQYF.

The chain has TRBV5-8 and TRBJ2-7; D may be TRBD2 (5 bases). Trimming stripped 5 bases from V and 5 bases from J, with 14 bases between. The germline V gene encodes CDR1 SGHTS and CDR2 YDEGEE. CDR3 length: 13 residues. In nucleotides, the CDR3 is TGTGCCAGCAGGGCCAGAGGGCTAAACGAGCAGTACTTC. Its translation: CASRARGLNEQYF.

This chain uses TRBV6-6 with TRBJ2-7, with D maybe TRBD2 (6 bases). This CDR3 has 14 residues. Germline CDR1 MNHNY, CDR2 SVGAGI (reference sequence). The V and J ends lost 6 bases and 3 bases respectively, with 15 bases between them. The CDR3 here is CASRKTGLDYEQYF. For the CDR3, the DNA is TGTGCCAGCAGAAAGACGGGACTGGACTACGAGCAGTACTTC.

This chain connects TRBV6-5 to TRBJ1-3; D is unclear. The CDR3 covers 15 residues. Trimming stripped 0 bases from V and 0 bases from J, with 6 bases between. Germline V gene lookup returns CDR1 MNHEY and CDR2 SVGAGI. The CDR3 DNA reads as TGTGCCAGCAGTTACTCCCGTAGCTCTGGAAACACCATATATTTT. It is translated as CASSYSRSSGNTIYF.

This clone has just a few counts. This chain uses TRBV20-1 with TRBJ2-1; D remains ambiguous. This CDR3 region has 11 residues. CDR1 and CDR2 from the germline V gene are DFQATT and SNEGSKA (reference sequence). The V end lost 5 bases, the J end lost 14 bases, and 16 bases lay between the germline ends. CDR3 DNA sequence: TGCAGTGCTTACGACTGGCCCTTAAAGTTCTTC. Translated, it gives CSAYDWPLKFF.

This chain joins TRBV2 and TRBJ2-1, with TRBD2 identical over 9 bases. The CDR3 extends over 15 amino acids. J was trimmed by 2 bases and V by 8 bases; bases with no gene match: 7. CDR1 and CDR2 (germline): SNHLY, FYNNEI. This chain's CDR3 is CASSSGAHPYNEQFF. The CDR3 DNA is TGTGCCAGCTCTAGCGGGGCCCATCCCTACAATGAGCAGTTCTTC.

The chain carries TRBV12-3 or TRBV12-4 and TRBJ2-5; unclear D gene. V gave up 1 base and J gave up 5 bases, with 8 bases separating them. The CDR3 loop spans 13 amino acids. CDR3 DNA: TGTGCCAGCAGTTTAGGGAGTGTGGAGACCCAGTACTTC. Its translation: CASSLGSVETQYF.

The J gene is TRBJ1-5, the V gene TRBV19, with D perhaps TRBD1 (5 bases). Germline CDR1 LNHDA, CDR2 SQIVND (reference sequence). V shed 3 bases and J shed 4 bases, with 10 bases lying between them. This CDR3 comprises 14 residues. This chain's CDR3 is CASSIRQGNQPQHF. The CDR3 coding sequence is TGTGCCAGTAGTATTCGGCAGGGAAATCAGCCCCAGCATTTT. Complete variable domain (other parts from reference TRBV19 and TRBJ1-5): DGGITQSPKYLFRKEGQNVTLSCEQNLNHDAMYWYRQDPGQGLRLIYYSQIVNDFQKGDIAEGYSVSREKKESFPLTVTSAQKNPTAFYLCASSIRQGNQPQHFGDGTRLSIL.

This clone came up once. This chain connects TRBV7-3 to TRBJ2-1; 11 bases align to TRBD2. The CDR3 consists of 18 residues. Germline CDR1 and CDR2: SGHTA and FQGTGA. The V gene end was trimmed by 5 bases and the J gene end by 3 bases; junction bases not matched to a gene: 12. CDR3 DNA: TGTGCCAGCAGCGAACCTACCACTAGCGGGAGAAGCTACAATGAGCAGTTCTTC. It yields the protein CASSEPTTSGRSYNEQFF.

V gene TRBV2 combines with J gene TRBJ2-1; maybe TRBD1 (6 bases). Germline V lookup: CDR1 SNHLY, CDR2 FYNNEI. The CDR3 length is 15 residues. The V gene lost 4 bases and the J gene lost 5 bases, with 15 bases spanning the gap. The CDR3 DNA is TGTGCCAGCAGTGGGACAGTAGAATCGGACAATGAGCAGTTCTTC. Its translation: CASSGTVESDNEQFF. The entire variable domain, with the rest obtained from reference TRBV2 and TRBJ2-1, is as follows: EPEVTQTPSHQVTQMGQEVILRCVPISNHLYFYWYRQILGQKVEFLVSFYNNEISEKSEIFDDQFSVERPDGSNFTLKIRSTKLEDSAMYFCASSGTVESDNEQFFGPGTRLTVL.

This CDR3 is CASSLEVGQGVSNEQFF. CDR3 in DNA: TGCGCCAGCAGCTTGGAAGTTGGACAGGGGGTTTCAAATGAGCAGTTCTTC. V gene TRBV5-1 combines with J gene TRBJ2-1; 10 nucleotides agree with TRBD1. The CDR3 contains 17 residues. Germline CDR1 is SGHRS and CDR2 is YFSETQ. With V trimmed by 0 bases and J by 7 bases, 10 bases remained unmatched.